This T cell receptor (beta chain) was sequenced in a study of control samples from healthy donors and cancer patients. This CDR3 is 16 amino acids long. J was trimmed by 6 bases and V by 0 bases; bases with no gene match: 6. Germline CDR1 SGDLS, CDR2 YYNGEE. Generated by immunoSEQ multiplex PCR, the TCRdb table keeps only in-frame clones and is missing some. The data hold 60,000 to 75,000 clones, with 87% observed a single time. The sample consisted of PBMCs. This TCR derives from a woman between 45 and 65 years old with head and neck cancer. The J gene is TRBJ2-2, the V gene TRBV9, with TRBD2 matching over 9 bases. CDR3 bases: TGTGCCAGCAGCGTAGCCAGCGGGGGGTCCTCCGGGGAGCTGTTTTTT. Translated: CASSVASGGSSGELFF.